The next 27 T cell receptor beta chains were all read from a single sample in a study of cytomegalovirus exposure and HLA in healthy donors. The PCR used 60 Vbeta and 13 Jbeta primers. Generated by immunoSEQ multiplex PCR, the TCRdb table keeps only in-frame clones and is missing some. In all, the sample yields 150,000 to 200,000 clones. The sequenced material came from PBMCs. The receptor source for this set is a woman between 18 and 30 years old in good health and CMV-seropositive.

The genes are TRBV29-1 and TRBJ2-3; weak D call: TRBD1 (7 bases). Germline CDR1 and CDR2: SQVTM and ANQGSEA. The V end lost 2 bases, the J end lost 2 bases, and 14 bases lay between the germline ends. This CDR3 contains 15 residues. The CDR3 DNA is TGCAGCGTTGAAAAGGAGGGACAGATCACAGATACGCAGTATTTT. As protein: CSVEKEGQITDTQYF.

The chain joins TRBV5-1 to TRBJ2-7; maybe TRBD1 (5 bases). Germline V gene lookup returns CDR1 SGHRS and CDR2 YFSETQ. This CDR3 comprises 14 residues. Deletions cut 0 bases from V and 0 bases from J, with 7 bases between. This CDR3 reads CASSLGQSSYEQYF. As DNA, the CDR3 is TGCGCCAGCAGCTTGGGACAGAGCTCCTACGAGCAGTACTTC.

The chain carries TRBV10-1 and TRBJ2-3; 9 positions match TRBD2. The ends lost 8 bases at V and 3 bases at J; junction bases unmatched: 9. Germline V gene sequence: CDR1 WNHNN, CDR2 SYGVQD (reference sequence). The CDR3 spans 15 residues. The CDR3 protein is CASSWAAGGTDTQYF. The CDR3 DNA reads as TGCGCCAGCTCGTGGGCTGCGGGAGGGACAGATACGCAGTATTTT.

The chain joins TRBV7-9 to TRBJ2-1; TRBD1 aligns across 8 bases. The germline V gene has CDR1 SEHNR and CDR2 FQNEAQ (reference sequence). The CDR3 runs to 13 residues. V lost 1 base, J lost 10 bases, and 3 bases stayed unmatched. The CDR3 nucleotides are TGTGCCAGCAGCTTAGAGGGACAGGCGGAGCAGTTCTTC. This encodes CASSLEGQAEQFF.

This chain's CDR3 is CAISSPGTGAGNYGYTF. In nucleotides, the CDR3 is TGTGCCATTTCTAGTCCCGGGACAGGGGCGGGTAACTATGGCTACACCTTC. The chain links TRBV10-3 to TRBJ1-2; TRBD1 matches at 10 bases. This CDR3 has 17 amino acids. Germline-derived CDR1 and CDR2 are ENHRY and SYGVKD. Trimming took 9 bases from V and 1 from J; bases not matched to a gene: 14.

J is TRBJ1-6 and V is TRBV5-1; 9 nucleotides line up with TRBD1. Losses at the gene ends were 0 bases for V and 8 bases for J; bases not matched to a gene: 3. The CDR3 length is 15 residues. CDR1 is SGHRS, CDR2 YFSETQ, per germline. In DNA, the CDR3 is TGCGCCAGCAGCTTGGAACAGGGGGCTTATTCACCCCTCCACTTT. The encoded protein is CASSLEQGAYSPLHF. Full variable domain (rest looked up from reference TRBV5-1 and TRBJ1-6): KAGVTQTPRYLIKTRGQQVTLSCSPISGHRSVSWYQQTPGQGLQFLFEYFSETQRNKGNFPGRFSGRQFSNSRSEMNVSTLELGDSALYLCASSLEQGAYSPLHFGNGTRLTVT.

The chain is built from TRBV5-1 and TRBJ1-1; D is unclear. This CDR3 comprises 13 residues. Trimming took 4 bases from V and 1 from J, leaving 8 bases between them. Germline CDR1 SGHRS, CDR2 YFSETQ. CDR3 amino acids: CASSSYSNTEAFF. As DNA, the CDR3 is TGCGCCAGCAGCAGTTACTCGAACACTGAAGCTTTCTTT.

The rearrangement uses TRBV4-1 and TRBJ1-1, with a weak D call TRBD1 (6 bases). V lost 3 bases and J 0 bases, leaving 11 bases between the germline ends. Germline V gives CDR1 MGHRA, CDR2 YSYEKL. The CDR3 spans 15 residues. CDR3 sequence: CASSQTDSLNTEAFF. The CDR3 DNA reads TGCGCCAGCAGCCAGACGGACAGCTTGAACACTGAAGCTTTCTTT.

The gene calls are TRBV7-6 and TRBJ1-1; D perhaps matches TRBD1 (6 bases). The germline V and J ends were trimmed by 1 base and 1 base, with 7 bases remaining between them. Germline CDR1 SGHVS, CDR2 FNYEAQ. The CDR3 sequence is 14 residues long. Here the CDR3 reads CASSLGQANTEAFF. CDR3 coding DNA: TGTGCCAGCAGCTTAGGACAGGCGAACACTGAAGCTTTCTTT.

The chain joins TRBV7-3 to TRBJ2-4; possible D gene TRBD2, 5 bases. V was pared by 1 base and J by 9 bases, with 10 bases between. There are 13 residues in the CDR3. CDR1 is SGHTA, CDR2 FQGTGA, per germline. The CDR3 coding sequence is TGTGCCAGCAGCTTAAATGCCGAGGGCATTCAGTACTTC. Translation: CASSLNAEGIQYF.

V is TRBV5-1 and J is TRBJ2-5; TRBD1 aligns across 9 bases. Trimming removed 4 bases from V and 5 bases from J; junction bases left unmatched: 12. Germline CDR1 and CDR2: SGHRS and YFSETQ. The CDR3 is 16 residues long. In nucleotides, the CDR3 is TGCGCCAGCAGCCAACAGGGGGCAGCATTCCAGGAGACCCAGTACTTC. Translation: CASSQQGAAFQETQYF.

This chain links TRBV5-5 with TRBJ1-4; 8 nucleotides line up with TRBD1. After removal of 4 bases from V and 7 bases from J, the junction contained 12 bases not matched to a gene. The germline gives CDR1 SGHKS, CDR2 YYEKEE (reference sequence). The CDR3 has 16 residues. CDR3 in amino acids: CASSALDRVGSEKLFF. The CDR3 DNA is TGTGCCAGCAGCGCCTTGGACAGGGTGGGGAGTGAAAAACTGTTTTTT.

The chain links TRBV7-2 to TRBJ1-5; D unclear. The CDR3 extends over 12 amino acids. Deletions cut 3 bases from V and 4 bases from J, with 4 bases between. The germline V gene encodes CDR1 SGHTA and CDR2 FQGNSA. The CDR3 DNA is TGTGCCAGCAGCTTTTCTAATCAGCCCCAGCATTTT. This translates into CASSFSNQPQHF.

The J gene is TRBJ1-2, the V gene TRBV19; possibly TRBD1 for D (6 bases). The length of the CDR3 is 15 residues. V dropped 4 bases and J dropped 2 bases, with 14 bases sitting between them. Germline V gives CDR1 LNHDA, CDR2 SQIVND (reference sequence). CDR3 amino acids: CASSTGGQRNYGYTF. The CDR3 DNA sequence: TGTGCCAGTAGTACGGGCGGACAGAGGAACTATGGCTACACCTTC.

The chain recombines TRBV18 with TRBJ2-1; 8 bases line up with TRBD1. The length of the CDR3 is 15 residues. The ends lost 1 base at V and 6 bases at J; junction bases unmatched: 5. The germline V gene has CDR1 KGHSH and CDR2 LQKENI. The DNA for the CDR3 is TGTGCCAGCTCACCACGGGGACAGGACCTCAATGAGCAGTTCTTC. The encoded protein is CASSPRGQDLNEQFF.

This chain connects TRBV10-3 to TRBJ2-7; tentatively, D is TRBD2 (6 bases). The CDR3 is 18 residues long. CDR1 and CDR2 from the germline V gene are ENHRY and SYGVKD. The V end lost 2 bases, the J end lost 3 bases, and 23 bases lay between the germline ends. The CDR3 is CAISEGKGGTPPVYEQYF. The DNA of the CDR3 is TGTGCCATCAGTGAGGGAAAGGGCGGGACTCCCCCAGTCTACGAGCAGTACTTC.

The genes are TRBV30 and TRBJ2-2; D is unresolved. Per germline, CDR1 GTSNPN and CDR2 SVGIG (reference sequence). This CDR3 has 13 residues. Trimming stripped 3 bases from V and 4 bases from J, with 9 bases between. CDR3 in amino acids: CAWRLHLTGELFF. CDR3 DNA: TGTGCCTGGAGACTACACCTCACCGGGGAGCTGTTTTTT.

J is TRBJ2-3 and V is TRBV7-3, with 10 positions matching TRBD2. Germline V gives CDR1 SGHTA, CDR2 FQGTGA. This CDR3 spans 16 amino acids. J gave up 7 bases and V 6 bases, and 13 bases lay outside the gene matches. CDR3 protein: CASSWESSGGLNTQYF. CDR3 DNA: TGTGCCAGCAGTTGGGAGAGTAGCGGGGGGCTGAATACGCAGTATTTT.

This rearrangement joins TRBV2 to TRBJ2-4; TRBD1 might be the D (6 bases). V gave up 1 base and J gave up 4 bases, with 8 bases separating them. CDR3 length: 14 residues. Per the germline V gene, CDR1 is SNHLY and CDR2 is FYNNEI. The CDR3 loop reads CASSEGTAKNIQYF. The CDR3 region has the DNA TGTGCCAGCAGTGAAGGGACAGCAAAAAACATTCAGTACTTC. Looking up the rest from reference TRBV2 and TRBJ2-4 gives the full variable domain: EPEVTQTPSHQVTQMGQEVILRCVPISNHLYFYWYRQILGQKVEFLVSFYNNEISEKSEIFDDQFSVERPDGSNFTLKIRSTKLEDSAMYFCASSEGTAKNIQYFGAGTRLSVL.

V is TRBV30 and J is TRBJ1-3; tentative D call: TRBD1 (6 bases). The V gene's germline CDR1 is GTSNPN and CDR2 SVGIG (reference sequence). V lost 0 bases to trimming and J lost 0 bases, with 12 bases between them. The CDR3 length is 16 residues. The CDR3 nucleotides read TGTGCCTGGAGTGTCGCAGGGGCAACCTCTGGAAACACCATATATTTT. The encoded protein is CAWSVAGATSGNTIYF.

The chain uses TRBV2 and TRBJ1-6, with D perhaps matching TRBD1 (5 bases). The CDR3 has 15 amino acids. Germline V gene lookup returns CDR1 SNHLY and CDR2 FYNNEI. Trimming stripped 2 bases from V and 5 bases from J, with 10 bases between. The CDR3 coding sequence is TGTGCCAGCAGTGAACAGGGTTCAGATAATTCACCCCTCCACTTT. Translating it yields CASSEQGSDNSPLHF.

The DNA of the CDR3 is TGTGCCAGCAGCTTCATGGGCGGGGATACGCAGTATTTT. Translating it yields CASSFMGGDTQYF. This rearrangement joins TRBV13 to TRBJ2-3, with D tentatively TRBD2 (5 bases). Germline V gene lookup returns CDR1 PRHDT and CDR2 FYEKMQ (reference sequence). Trimming cost V 3 bases and J 6 bases, with 10 bases left between them. This CDR3 region has 13 residues.

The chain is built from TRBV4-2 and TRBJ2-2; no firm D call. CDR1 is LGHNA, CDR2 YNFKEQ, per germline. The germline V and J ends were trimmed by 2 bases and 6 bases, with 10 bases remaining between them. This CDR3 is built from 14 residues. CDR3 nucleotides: TGTGCCAGCAGCCAACCCATAGCTGCCGGGGAGCTGTTTTTT. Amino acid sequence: CASSQPIAAGELFF.

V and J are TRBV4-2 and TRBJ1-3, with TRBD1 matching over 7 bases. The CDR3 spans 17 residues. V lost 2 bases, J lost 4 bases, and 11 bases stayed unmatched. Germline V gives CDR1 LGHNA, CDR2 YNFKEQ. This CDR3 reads CASSQTYRGSRGNTIYF. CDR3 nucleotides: TGTGCCAGCAGCCAAACTTACAGGGGTTCTAGAGGAAACACCATATATTTT.

CDR3 DNA: TGTGCCAGTAGGACGGGACTTCTGTCGGTGTCTAATGAAAAACTGTTTTTT. Translated, it gives CASRTGLLSVSNEKLFF. The chain links TRBV19 to TRBJ1-4; a possible D gene is TRBD1 (5 bases). Between the trimmed V and J ends, which lost 6 bases and 3 bases, there was a span of 20 bases. Germline CDR1 LNHDA, CDR2 SQIVND (reference sequence). The CDR3 loop spans 17 amino acids.

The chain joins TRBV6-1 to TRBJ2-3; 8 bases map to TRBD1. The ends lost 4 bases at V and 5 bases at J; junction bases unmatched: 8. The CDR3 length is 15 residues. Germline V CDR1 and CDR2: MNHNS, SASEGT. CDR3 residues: CASSGTGRRIDTQYF. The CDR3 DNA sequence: TGTGCCAGCAGTGGGACAGGGCGGCGGATAGATACGCAGTATTTT.

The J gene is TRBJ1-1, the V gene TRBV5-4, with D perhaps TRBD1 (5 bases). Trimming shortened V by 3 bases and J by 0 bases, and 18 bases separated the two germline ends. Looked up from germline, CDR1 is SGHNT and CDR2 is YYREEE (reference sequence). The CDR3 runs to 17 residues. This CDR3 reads CASSSLVAGGLNTEAFF. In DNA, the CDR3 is TGTGCCAGCAGCTCCCTCGTTGCCGGGGGTTTGAACACTGAAGCTTTCTTT.